This entry features one T cell receptor (beta chain) sequence. Antigen specificity is unknown. PCR used 60 Vbeta primers and 13 Jbeta primers. Produced via immunoSEQ multiplex PCR; TCRdb's table is partial and in-frame only. The sample lists about 150,000 clones, over 75% occurring once. The CDR3 spans 14 residues. Trimming removed 1 base at V and 1 base at J, with 7 bases between. Germline V gene data show CDR1 as SGHDN and CDR2 as FVKESK. This sample was included in a study of cytomegalovirus exposure and HLA in healthy donors. Whole-study results and caveats: The study carried out a later analysis of TCR beta sequences. It associated about 15,000 of them with specific HLA alleles at a false discovery rate of 0.05.

The gene calls are TRBV14 and TRBJ2-5; weak D call: TRBD2 (6 bases). The specimen sequenced was PBMCs. The receptor was isolated from a woman aged 50 to 65 in good health and CMV-seropositive. This chain's CDR3 is CASSQAGVQETQYF. CDR3 sequence (DNA): TGTGCCAGCAGCCAAGCGGGGGTCCAAGAGACCCAGTACTTC.